The 32 T cell receptor beta chains below come from one sample, sequenced in a study of cytomegalovirus exposure and HLA in healthy donors. Use of 60 Vbeta and 13 Jbeta primers characterized the PCR. Clones were sequenced by immunoSEQ multiplex PCR, and TCRdb holds only the in-frame ones, with some missing. The data hold about 97,000 clones, with around three quarters observed a single time. Sequencing was done on a sample of PBMCs. These receptors came from a male donor in good health and CMV-seropositive.

The V call is TRBV7-9, the J call TRBJ1-4, with a weak D call TRBD1 (6 bases). This CDR3 region has 17 residues. Trimming left V 3 bases short and J 3 bases short, with 17 bases between. Germline-derived CDR1 and CDR2 are SEHNR and FQNEAQ (reference sequence). DNA of the CDR3: TGTGCCAGCAGCTTGGGGGCCAACAGACCGGCTAATGAAAAACTGTTTTTT. It codes for CASSLGANRPANEKLFF.

The chain links TRBV5-1 to TRBJ1-5; D possibly corresponds to TRBD1 (6 bases). The germline gives CDR1 SGHRS, CDR2 YFSETQ. V was shortened by 7 bases and J by 0 bases, with 14 bases between the two germline ends. This CDR3 is built from 15 residues. The CDR3, as DNA: TGCGCCAGCCTATACAGGGTTCCTAGCAATCAGCCCCAGCATTTT. Its protein is CASLYRVPSNQPQHF.

V and J are TRBV9 and TRBJ1-2, with 9 bases lining up with TRBD1. Trimming removed 4 bases from V and 4 bases from J; junction bases left unmatched: 11. This CDR3 spans 16 amino acids. The germline CDR1 and CDR2 sequences are SGDLS and YYNGEE. CDR3 in amino acids: CASSRTTGGTGYGYTF. The CDR3, as DNA: TGTGCCAGCAGCAGAACTACAGGGGGCACAGGCTATGGCTACACCTTC.

V and J are TRBV5-1 and TRBJ2-5; 9 bases are shared with TRBD1. Germline assignment: CDR1 SGHRS and CDR2 YFSETQ. J gave up 9 bases and V 0 bases, and 6 bases lay outside the gene matches. This CDR3 spans 14 amino acids. The CDR3 sequence is CASSLGTGEGPQYF. The CDR3, as DNA: TGCGCCAGCAGCTTGGGGACAGGGGAAGGCCCCCAGTACTTC.

The chain combines TRBV18 with TRBJ1-1; 9 bases match TRBD1. Germline V gene sequence: CDR1 KGHSH, CDR2 LQKENI. The CDR3 extends over 14 amino acids. The V and J ends lost 5 bases and 0 bases, in that order; junction bases with no gene match: 1. CDR3 DNA: TGTGCCAGCTCAACAGGGGGCTTGAACACTGAAGCTTTCTTT. It specifies CASSTGGLNTEAFF.

This chain connects TRBV5-1 to TRBJ1-6; TRBD1 aligns across 7 bases. The V and J ends lost 4 bases and 6 bases, in that order; junction bases with no gene match: 4. This CDR3 spans 14 amino acids. Germline V gene lookup returns CDR1 SGHRS and CDR2 YFSETQ. Here the CDR3 DNA reads TGCGCCAGCAGCCGGGACAGCCCTAATTCACCCCTCCACTTT. This encodes CASSRDSPNSPLHF.

To note about this clone: Within the sample, other DNA sequences also encode this same CDR3. The genes are TRBV5-1 and TRBJ1-3; D is uncertain. The CDR3 length is 15 residues. V lost 0 bases and J 0 bases, leaving 7 bases between the germline ends. Germline V CDR1 and CDR2: SGHRS, YFSETQ. CDR3 DNA sequence: TGCGCCAGCAGCTTGGATGGCAGCTCTGGAAACACCATATATTTT. Translated, it gives CASSLDGSSGNTIYF.

The chain links TRBV30 to TRBJ2-1; tentatively, D is TRBD1 (6 bases). The CDR3 extends over 16 amino acids. The germline gives CDR1 GTSNPN, CDR2 SVGIG (reference sequence). V lost 4 bases, J lost 0 bases, and 16 bases lay in between. CDR3 bases: TGTGCCTGGAATACGGGACAACCGAGCTCCTACAATGAGCAGTTCTTC. Protein: CAWNTGQPSSYNEQFF.

The gene calls are TRBV30 and TRBJ2-7, with 7 bases lining up with TRBD1. The CDR3 contains 13 residues. The germline V gene encodes CDR1 GTSNPN and CDR2 SVGIG (reference sequence). V lost 2 bases to trimming and J lost 12 bases; unmatched junction nucleotides: 13. CDR3 sequence (DNA): TGTGCCTGGAGTCTTAGCATTGACAGGGACCGGTACTTC. Translated, it gives CAWSLSIDRDRYF.

V and J are TRBV5-4 and TRBJ2-7, with a tentative D call TRBD2 (6 bases). V was clipped by 2 bases and J by 4 bases, with 19 bases between them. CDR1 and CDR2 from the germline V gene are SGHNT and YYREEE (reference sequence). This CDR3 has 16 residues. The CDR3 coding sequence is TGTGCCAGCAGCTTAAATGGGGGGACCATCGGGTACGAGCAGTACTTC. It encodes CASSLNGGTIGYEQYF.

J is TRBJ1-2 and V is TRBV4-2, with unresolved D. V was pared by 4 bases and J by 6 bases, with 18 bases between. The CDR3 contains 15 residues. The germline V gene encodes CDR1 LGHNA and CDR2 YNFKEQ. CDR3 bases: TGTGCCAGCAGCCCCTTCGCGGGCGGGAGGGATGGCTACACCTTC. Amino acids: CASSPFAGGRDGYTF.

The count of this clone is one. The rearrangement joins TRBV29-1 to TRBJ2-2; D remains ambiguous. The germline V gene encodes CDR1 SQVTM and CDR2 ANQGSEA. Trimming took off 3 bases at V and 1 base at J, with 9 bases between the two ends. The CDR3 contains 14 residues. CDR3: CSVDNRLNTGELFF. Here the CDR3 DNA reads TGCAGCGTTGACAACCGGTTGAACACCGGGGAGCTGTTTTTT.

This clone was counted a few times. The J gene is TRBJ2-1, the V gene TRBV30, with D perhaps TRBD2 (5 bases). This CDR3 has 15 residues. Between the trimmed V and J ends, which lost 0 bases and 0 bases, there was a span of 9 bases. Germline V gives CDR1 GTSNPN, CDR2 SVGIG (reference sequence). CDR3 sequence: CAWSVHTSSYNEQFF. The CDR3 DNA follows: TGTGCCTGGAGTGTCCACACTAGCTCCTACAATGAGCAGTTCTTC.

This clone was picked up one time. The V and J genes are TRBV19 and TRBJ2-7; 9 bases agree with TRBD1. The CDR3 is made up of 14 amino acids. V lost 3 bases and J lost 3; bases outside the gene matches: 3. Germline V gene sequence: CDR1 LNHDA, CDR2 SQIVND (reference sequence). The CDR3 DNA follows: TGTGCCAGTAGTATTGACAGGGGGATCTACGAGCAGTACTTC. It specifies CASSIDRGIYEQYF.

The rearrangement uses TRBV18 and TRBJ2-5, with D unresolved. This CDR3 comprises 15 residues. The V end lost 2 bases, the J end lost 2 bases, and 12 bases lay between the germline ends. The V gene's germline CDR1 is KGHSH and CDR2 LQKENI. CDR3 bases: TGTGCCAGCTCACCATTACAGAGTTCACAAGAGACCCAGTACTTC. Protein product: CASSPLQSSQETQYF.

This chain links TRBV7-8 with TRBJ2-2, with D possibly being TRBD2 (5 bases). This CDR3 spans 16 amino acids. From germline, CDR1 is SGHVS and CDR2 FQNEAQ. Trimming took 0 bases from V and 2 from J, leaving 10 bases between them. The DNA for the CDR3 is TGTGCCAGCAGCTTAGCGAGAGGGTTCAACACCGGGGAGCTGTTTTTT. This codes for CASSLARGFNTGELFF.

This rearrangement joins TRBV5-4 to TRBJ2-1; TRBD2 matches 15 bases. V gave up 6 bases and J gave up 0 bases; unmatched junction bases: 7. The CDR3 loop spans 18 amino acids. Germline CDR1 reads SGHNT; CDR2 reads YYREEE (reference sequence). The DNA for the CDR3 is TGTGCCAGCACCCGGACTAGCGGGGGGGCCTCCTCCTACAATGAGCAGTTCTTC. Protein sequence: CASTRTSGGASSYNEQFF.

This rearrangement joins TRBV30 to TRBJ1-2, with D unresolved. V was pared by 6 bases and J by 2 bases, with 16 bases between. CDR1 GTSNPN and CDR2 SVGIG come from the germline V gene (reference sequence). CDR3 length equals 14 residues. The CDR3 loop reads CACLRGRGNYGYTF. DNA of the CDR3: TGTGCCTGTCTCCGGGGTCGGGGAAACTATGGCTACACCTTC.

The chain employs TRBV7-2 and TRBJ2-7; 7 positions agree with TRBD1. V lost 1 base to trimming and J lost 3 bases; unmatched junction nucleotides: 6. There are 15 residues in the CDR3. Germline assignment: CDR1 SGHTA and CDR2 FQGNSA. In nucleotides, the CDR3 is TGTGCCAGCAGCTTAGACAGGGGCCCCTACTACGAGCAGTACTTC. Translation: CASSLDRGPYYEQYF.

V and J are TRBV5-6 and TRBJ2-7; 8 bases align to TRBD1. The trim removed 1 base at V and 6 bases at J, leaving 3 bases unmatched. CDR1 SGHDT and CDR2 YYEEEE come from the germline V gene. This CDR3 spans 13 amino acids. CDR3 protein: CASSLRTGFEQYF. CDR3 coding DNA: TGTGCCAGCAGCTTGAGGACAGGGTTCGAGCAGTACTTC. The variable domain in full, with the rest retrieved from reference TRBV5-6 and TRBJ2-7, is DAGVTQSPTHLIKTRGQQVTLRCSPKSGHDTVSWYQQALGQGPQFIFQYYEEEERQRGNFPDRFSGHQFPNYSSELNVNALLLGDSALYLCASSLRTGFEQYFGPGTRLTVT.

V is TRBV5-4 and J is TRBJ2-2; a weak D match, TRBD1 (5 bases). Germline V CDR1 and CDR2: SGHNT, YYREEE (reference sequence). The CDR3 has 16 residues. Trimming pared 1 base from V and 1 base from J, leaving 11 bases between. CDR3 bases: TGTGCCAGCAGCTTGACGGCAGGGAAGAACACCGGGGAGCTGTTTTTT. It is translated as CASSLTAGKNTGELFF.

The V gene is TRBV2, the J gene TRBJ2-5; no clear D gene. The germline V gene has CDR1 SNHLY and CDR2 FYNNEI. The CDR3 loop spans 11 amino acids. Trimming stripped 4 bases from V and 5 bases from J, with 5 bases between. The CDR3 reads CASSVEETQYF. The CDR3 DNA is TGTGCCAGCAGTGTGGAGGAGACCCAGTACTTC.

The rearrangement links TRBV25-1 to TRBJ2-7, with 8 bases lining up with TRBD1. V was pared by 2 bases and J by 0 bases, with 6 bases of the junction left unmatched. Per the germline V gene, CDR1 is MGHDK and CDR2 is SYGVNS. This CDR3 comprises 16 residues. CDR3 amino acids: CASSELRTGSSYEQYF. DNA for the CDR3: TGTGCCAGCAGTGAACTTCGGACAGGGAGCTCCTACGAGCAGTACTTC.

By frequency in the sample, this clone is medium-sized. This chain links TRBV6-5 with TRBJ1-2, with D unresolved. The germline V gene has CDR1 MNHEY and CDR2 SVGAGI. The CDR3 has 11 residues. V lost 6 bases and J lost 3, with 5 bases in between. CDR3 nucleotides: TGTGCCAGCAGGGGCCACTATGGCTACACCTTC. Protein: CASRGHYGYTF.

In its sample, this clone was seen once. The chain carries TRBV12-5 and TRBJ1-1, with 11 bases fitting TRBD1. V lost 5 bases to trimming and J lost 6 bases; unmatched junction nucleotides: 2. Germline CDR1 and CDR2: LGHNT and FRNRAP. The CDR3 has 13 residues. This chain's CDR3 is CASGPGQGAEAFF. The CDR3 DNA sequence: TGTGCTAGTGGTCCGGGACAGGGGGCTGAAGCTTTCTTT.

The rearrangement joins TRBV5-1 to TRBJ2-1; tentatively, D is TRBD2 (5 bases). The V gene lost 2 bases and the J gene lost 6 bases, with 15 bases spanning the gap. Germline CDR1 reads SGHRS; CDR2 reads YFSETQ. This CDR3 has 15 amino acids. DNA of the CDR3: TGCGCCAGCAGCTTTCGCGGACTGGCGACCAATGAGCAGTTCTTC. Translated, it gives CASSFRGLATNEQFF.

This clone has just one count. The chain combines TRBV6-5 with TRBJ1-5; 7 bases are shared with TRBD1. V was clipped by 6 bases and J by 2 bases; unmatched bases: 4. This CDR3 is built from 14 residues. Germline-derived CDR1 and CDR2 are MNHEY and SVGAGI. CDR3: CASRDRRGNQPQHF. As DNA, the CDR3 is TGTGCCAGCAGGGACAGGCGGGGCAATCAGCCCCAGCATTTT.

This clone was seen only a few times. The rearrangement links TRBV5-1 to TRBJ1-1; 7 nucleotides agree with TRBD1. The CDR3 runs to 15 residues. V trimming: 6 bases; J trimming: 5 bases; junction bases outside the gene matches: 13. CDR1 and CDR2 from the germline V gene are SGHRS and YFSETQ. CDR3 in amino acids: CASTAVAGGSTEAFF. In DNA form, the CDR3 reads TGCGCCAGCACGGCAGTGGCAGGGGGGAGTACTGAAGCTTTCTTT.

The chain links TRBV11-3 to TRBJ2-1, with D maybe TRBD2 (5 bases). V gave up 1 base and J gave up 3 bases, with 7 bases separating them. CDR1 SGHNT and CDR2 YENEEA come from the germline V gene. The CDR3 loop spans 14 amino acids. The CDR3 DNA is TGTGCCAGCAGCTTAGGAGGGCGCTACAATGAGCAGTTCTTC. Translating it yields CASSLGGRYNEQFF.

This clone was detected only once. V usage is TRBV7-2 and J usage is TRBJ2-1; 8 bases match TRBD2. The germline CDR1 and CDR2 sequences are SGHTA and FQGNSA. This CDR3 comprises 18 residues. V shed 5 bases and J 7 bases; nucleotides not matched to a gene: 19. CDR3 amino acids: CASSHPGGSGGGRNEQFF. In DNA, the CDR3 is TGTGCCAGCAGCCACCCGGGGGGATCGGGGGGGGGTAGGAATGAGCAGTTCTTC.

V gene TRBV7-8 combines with J gene TRBJ2-7; 7 bases are a match to TRBD1. The J segment lost 5 bases and the V segment lost 0 bases, leaving 10 bases of the junction unmatched. Germline V gene lookup returns CDR1 SGHVS and CDR2 FQNEAQ. The length of the CDR3 is 16 residues. As DNA, the CDR3 is TGTGCCAGCAGCTTAGCGGGGACAGTGAAACCTCACGAGCAGTACTTC. Its protein is CASSLAGTVKPHEQYF. The full variable domain, completed using reference TRBV7-8 and TRBJ2-7, is GAGVSQSPRYKVAKRGQDVALRCDPISGHVSLFWYQQALGQGPEFLTYFQNEAQLDKSGLPSDRFFAERPEGSVSTLKIQRTQQEDSAVYLCASSLAGTVKPHEQYFGPGTRLTVT.

J is TRBJ1-2 and V is TRBV6-5; the match to TRBD1 covers 8 bases. Germline trimming cut 7 bases from V and 4 bases from J; bases unmatched to any gene: 5. Germline values: CDR1 MNHEY, CDR2 SVGAGI. The CDR3 consists of 13 residues. This CDR3 is CASTPGQVYGYTF. The DNA of the CDR3 is TGTGCCAGCACCCCGGGACAGGTCTATGGCTACACCTTC.